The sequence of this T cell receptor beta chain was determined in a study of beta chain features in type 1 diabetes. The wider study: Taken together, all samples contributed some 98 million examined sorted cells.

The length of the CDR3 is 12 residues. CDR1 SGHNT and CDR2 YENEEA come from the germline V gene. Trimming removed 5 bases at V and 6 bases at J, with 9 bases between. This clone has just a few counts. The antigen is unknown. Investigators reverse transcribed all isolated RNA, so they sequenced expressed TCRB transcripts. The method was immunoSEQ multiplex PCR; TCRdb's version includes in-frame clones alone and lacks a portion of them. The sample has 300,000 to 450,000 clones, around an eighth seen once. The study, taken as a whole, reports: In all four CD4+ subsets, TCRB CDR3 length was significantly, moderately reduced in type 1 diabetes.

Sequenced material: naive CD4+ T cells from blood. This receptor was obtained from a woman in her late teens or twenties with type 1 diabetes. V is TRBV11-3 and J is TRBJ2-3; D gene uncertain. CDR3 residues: CASSPRWDTQYF. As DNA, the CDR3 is TGTGCCAGCAGCCCGCGCTGGGATACGCAGTATTTT. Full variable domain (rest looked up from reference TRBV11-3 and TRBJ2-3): EAGVVQSPRYKIIEKKQPVAFWCNPISGHNTLYWYLQNLGQGPELLIRYENEEAVDDSQLPKDRFSAERLKGVDSTLKIQPAELGDSAVYLCASSPRWDTQYFGPGTRLTVL.